The source of this TCR beta chain is a study of CD4+ T cells in melanoma. This clone qualifies as large. The CDR3 spans 12 residues. The V gene's germline CDR1 is MDHEN and CDR2 SYDVKM. Between the trimmed V and J ends, which lost 5 bases and 6 bases, there was a span of 8 bases. Profiling relied on immunoSEQ multiplex PCR, and the TCRdb table lists in-frame clones only, not all of them. The table shows about 55,000 clones, with roughly three quarters occurring only once. This TCR came from a human donor with melanoma. The V call is TRBV28, the J call TRBJ1-5; no reliable D call. The specimen sequenced was tumor tissue. The CDR3 reads CASSAPSQPQHF. The CDR3 DNA reads TGTGCCAGCAGTGCACCAAGTCAGCCCCAGCATTTT.